This T cell receptor (beta chain) was retrieved from a study of blood T cell repertoires in COVID-19. Study overall: COVID-19 samples, acute and convalescent, were from the United States, Italy and Spain. T cells, B-cell-depleted T cells, or PBMCs provided the cDNA or gDNA that served as material.

The trim removed 0 bases at V and 8 bases at J, leaving 11 bases unmatched. CDR3 size: 17 residues. Germline values: CDR1 SGHRS, CDR2 YFSETQ. Ages ranged from about 18 to 89 years, with residence in about 23 US areas. Clones were sequenced by immunoSEQ multiplex PCR, and TCRdb holds only the in-frame ones, with some missing. The profile shows some 340,000 clones, 90% of them singletons. Material for sequencing was PBMCs or T cells enriched from blood (not recorded which). This TCR derives from a woman aged 25 to 39 who had been exposed to COVID-19. This chain links TRBV5-1 with TRBJ1-2, with TRBD1 identical over 12 bases. The DNA for the CDR3 is TGCGCCAGCAGCTTGGCGCCGGGACAGGGGGCTAAGATCGGCTACACCTTC. This codes for CASSLAPGQGAKIGYTF.